These T cell receptor beta chains were read from a single sample in a study of T cells in Graves' hyperthyroidism and ophthalmopathy. TCRdb itself ran the multiplex PCR reads through MiXCR, one entry per CDR3 protein. This sample has 500,000 to 600,000 distinct CDR3 sequences; 40% to 50% occur once, and the top ten carry 44%. Material for sequencing was peripheral blood or thyroid tissue (not recorded which). The receptors were sampled from an adult woman with Graves' disease, either hyperthyroidism or ophthalmopathy (not recorded which). CDR3s include the opening cysteine and the closing phenylalanine or tryptophan.

v_call,j_call,cdr3_aa
TRBV20-1,TRBJ2-7,CSARRRLREVYEQYF
TRBV29-1,TRBJ2-5,CSVEARGVQGWGETQYF
TRBV11-2,TRBJ1-6,CASSWDRGASPLHF
TRBV29-1,TRBJ2-7,CSARGRQGGSYEQYF
TRBV2,TRBJ1-1,CASNPVGGNTEAFF
TRBV7-9,TRBJ1-4,CASSYRQNNEKLFF
TRBV7-9,TRBJ1-4,CANSHRDRGPTNEKLFF
TRBV28,TRBJ1-1,CASTPRWGGEAFF
TRBV10-3,TRBJ1-1,CAISDVGLGRDTEAFF
TRBV7-9,TRBJ2-7,CASSSLTGRREQYF
TRBV15,TRBJ2-7,CATAQGSPPYEQYF
TRBV9,TRBJ2-7,CASSARPRDAYEQYF
TRBV5-1,TRBJ2-6,CASSLGSPRSGANVLTF
TRBV29-1,TRBJ2-5,CSVVAGARTETQYF
TRBV29-1,TRBJ1-4,CSVLQGPNEKLFF
TRBV7-9,TRBJ2-7,CASSKVQGSNYEQYF
TRBV10-3,TRBJ1-4,CAISESPQREKLFF
TRBV7-9,TRBJ1-2,CASSSAGTGLGYTF
TRBV11-2,TRBJ1-5,CASSLGTGREGRPQHF
TRBV12-3/TRBV12-4,TRBJ2-7,CASMLSGGRVAYEQYF
TRBV3-1,TRBJ1-2,CASSSGVQDYGYTF
TRBV15,TRBJ2-2,CATSPRTGDPHTGELFF
TRBV29-1,TRBJ1-1,CSVEGGATAFF
TRBV7-9,TRBJ1-4,CASSSTGTGDEKLFF
TRBV29-1,TRBJ2-5,CSATLQQETQYF
TRBV7-2,TRBJ1-1,CASEAGGRTEAFF
TRBV29-1,-,CSGSVGGDLHEQFF
TRBV29-1,TRBJ2-2,CSAERQNTGELFF